This T cell receptor (beta chain) was recorded in a study of blood T cell repertoires in COVID-19. The overall study: The analysed material was cDNA or gDNA that came from T cells, B-cell-depleted T cells, or PBMCs.

The CDR3 length is 16 residues. From germline, CDR1 is LNHDA and CDR2 SQIVND (reference sequence). Between the trimmed V and J ends, which lost 7 bases and 1 base, there was a span of 17 bases. Profiled with immunoSEQ multiplex PCR; TCRdb holds only in-frame clones, not every one. The profile shows about 120,000 clones, approximately 84% of them singletons. The material sequenced was peripheral blood. The chain carries TRBV19 and TRBJ1-5, with a tentative D call TRBD1 (5 bases). This TCR derives from a man between 65 and 85 years old with active or convalescent COVID-19. CDR3 in amino acids: CASTRTPGNSNQPQHF. DNA for the CDR3: TGTGCCAGTACTCGCACCCCAGGGAACAGCAATCAGCCCCAGCATTTT.